This is a list of T cell receptor beta chains from one sample in a study of blood T cell repertoires in COVID-19. TCRdb's copy holds only in-frame clones and misses some; the assay was immunoSEQ multiplex PCR. The sample lists hundreds of thousands of clones; around 90% were seen once. Sequences were obtained from PBMCs or T cells enriched from blood (not recorded which). The source is a woman under 30 who had recovered from COVID-19. CDR3s include the opening cysteine and the closing phenylalanine or tryptophan. Each record gives: clone size, V gene, J gene, D gene, CDR3 protein, CDR3 DNA. A D gene is named only where the DNA matches it firmly. Not all rows give a size; the values are once, few, many and, for expanded clones, a class.

clone_size: -; v_call: TRBV3-1/TRBV3-2; j_call: TRBJ1-1; d_call: TRBD1; cdr3_aa: CASSHGTGEGTEAFF; cdr3_nt: TGTGCCAGCAGCCATGGGACAGGGGAAGGTACTGAAGCTTTCTTT
clone_size: -; v_call: TRBV30; j_call: TRBJ1-3; d_call: -; cdr3_aa: CAWSRQTFENTIYF; cdr3_nt: TGTGCCTGGAGTAGACAGACGTTTGAAAACACCATATATTTT
clone_size: -; v_call: TRBV6-5; j_call: TRBJ2-7; d_call: -; cdr3_aa: CASRAGRQGLNEQYF; cdr3_nt: TGTGCCAGCAGGGCGGGAAGACAGGGTCTGAACGAGCAGTACTTC
clone_size: once; v_call: TRBV28; j_call: TRBJ1-2; d_call: -; cdr3_aa: CASSLSGDGYTF; cdr3_nt: TGTGCCAGCAGTTTATCGGGGGATGGCTACACCTTC
clone_size: -; v_call: TRBV27; j_call: TRBJ2-7; d_call: -; cdr3_aa: CASSLSTERPYEQYF; cdr3_nt: TGTGCCAGCAGTTTATCGACAGAGAGACCTTACGAGCAGTACTTC
clone_size: -; v_call: TRBV2; j_call: TRBJ2-2; d_call: -; cdr3_aa: CASRADSRETGELFF; cdr3_nt: TGTGCCAGCAGAGCGGACAGTCGGGAAACCGGGGAGCTGTTTTTT
clone_size: -; v_call: TRBV7-9; j_call: TRBJ1-2; d_call: -; cdr3_aa: CASSFDSYGYTF; cdr3_nt: TGTGCCAGCAGTTTTGACAGCTATGGCTACACCTTC
clone_size: few; v_call: TRBV7-2; j_call: TRBJ1-2; d_call: -; cdr3_aa: CASSYTGTGYTF; cdr3_nt: TGTGCCAGCAGCTATACAGGGACCGGCTACACCTTC
clone_size: -; v_call: TRBV4-3; j_call: TRBJ1-1; d_call: -; cdr3_aa: CASSPSGGTEAFF; cdr3_nt: TGCGCCAGCAGCCCCTCTGGGGGGACTGAAGCTTTCTTT
clone_size: -; v_call: TRBV9; j_call: TRBJ1-2; d_call: -; cdr3_aa: CASSVLSVANYGYTF; cdr3_nt: TGTGCCAGCAGCGTCCTCTCGGTAGCTAACTATGGCTACACCTTC
clone_size: -; v_call: TRBV6-1; j_call: TRBJ1-6; d_call: -; cdr3_aa: CASSGIRSSYNSPLHF; cdr3_nt: TGTGCCAGCAGTGGTATTAGGAGCTCCTATAATTCACCCCTCCACTTT
clone_size: -; v_call: TRBV4-2; j_call: TRBJ1-1; d_call: -; cdr3_aa: CASSQLVDTEAFF; cdr3_nt: TGTGCCAGCAGTCAATTAGTAGACACTGAAGCTTTCTTT
clone_size: -; v_call: TRBV2; j_call: TRBJ1-2; d_call: TRBD1; cdr3_aa: CAQGDNYGYTF; cdr3_nt: TGTGCCCAGGGGGACAACTATGGCTACACCTTC
clone_size: -; v_call: TRBV5-1; j_call: TRBJ1-1; d_call: TRBD1; cdr3_aa: CASSLRGQENTEAFF; cdr3_nt: TGCGCCAGCAGCCTCAGAGGACAGGAAAACACTGAAGCTTTCTTT
clone_size: -; v_call: TRBV20-1; j_call: TRBJ2-3; d_call: -; cdr3_aa: CSASSIATSTDTQYF; cdr3_nt: TGCAGTGCTAGTTCTATAGCGACTAGCACAGATACGCAGTATTTT
clone_size: -; v_call: TRBV4-2; j_call: TRBJ1-2; d_call: TRBD1; cdr3_aa: CASSRAGTGGANDGYTF; cdr3_nt: TGTGCCAGCAGCCGAGCCGGGACAGGGGGCGCAAATGATGGCTACACCTTC
clone_size: -; v_call: TRBV7-2; j_call: TRBJ2-3; d_call: TRBD2; cdr3_aa: CALLAGPTDTQYF; cdr3_nt: TGTGCCTTACTAGCGGGGCCCACAGATACGCAGTATTTT
clone_size: -; v_call: TRBV7-6; j_call: TRBJ2-1; d_call: TRBD2; cdr3_aa: CASSPFVASGSNGDEQFF; cdr3_nt: TGTGCCAGCAGCCCCTTTGTTGCTAGCGGGAGTAATGGCGATGAGCAGTTCTTC
clone_size: -; v_call: TRBV28; j_call: TRBJ2-3; d_call: -; cdr3_aa: CASSLPQGLSTDTQYF; cdr3_nt: TGTGCCAGCAGTTTACCCCAGGGGCTGAGCACAGATACGCAGTATTTT
clone_size: -; v_call: TRBV29-1; j_call: TRBJ2-3; d_call: TRBD2; cdr3_aa: CSVETSGSGYTQYF; cdr3_nt: TGCAGCGTTGAAACTAGCGGGAGTGGGTATACGCAGTATTTT
clone_size: -; v_call: TRBV7-3; j_call: TRBJ1-2; d_call: TRBD1; cdr3_aa: CASSSDRRYGYTF; cdr3_nt: TGTGCCAGCAGCTCGGACAGGAGATATGGCTACACCTTC
clone_size: -; v_call: TRBV5-5; j_call: TRBJ1-4; d_call: -; cdr3_aa: CASSPISPVGVGSEKLFF; cdr3_nt: TGTGCCAGCAGCCCCATTAGCCCCGTCGGGGTAGGGAGTGAAAAACTGTTTTTT